Shown below are 12 T cell receptor beta chains from a single sample sequenced in a study of early stage breast cancer tumors. The table came from immunoSEQ multiplex PCR; TCRdb's copy has only in-frame clones and leaves some out. This sample yields about 72,000 clones, of which roughly 80% are seen a single time; roughly 3.5% belongs to the top ten. Sequenced: blood. Receptor source: a person aged 55 to 75 with breast cancer.

This sequence joins TRBV5-1 and TRBJ1-1; no firm D call. The V end was cut by 3 bases, the J end by 2 bases, with 17 bases between. The CDR3 contains 16 residues. CDR1 is SGHRS, CDR2 YFSETQ, per germline. The CDR3 DNA sequence: TGCGCCAGCAGCTCGGGTGATCGGGTGTTAAACACTGAAGCTTTCTTT. This encodes CASSSGDRVLNTEAFF.

This clone was detected a few times. The genes are TRBV14 and TRBJ2-1; D may match TRBD1 or TRBD2 (5 bases each). The CDR3 runs 14 residues. From germline, CDR1 is SGHDN and CDR2 FVKESK. Trimming pared 1 base from V and 6 bases from J, leaving 10 bases between. CDR3 nucleotide sequence: TGTGCCAGCAGCCAAGTGAGGGGATTCAATGAGCAGTTCTTC. As protein: CASSQVRGFNEQFF.

The gene calls are TRBV5-1 and TRBJ1-1; 8 nucleotides align to TRBD1. Germline V lookup: CDR1 SGHRS, CDR2 YFSETQ. J was trimmed by 10 bases and V by 4 bases; bases with no gene match: 12. CDR3 size: 14 residues. This CDR3 is CASSLWTGSEGAFF. The CDR3 DNA sequence: TGCGCCAGCAGCCTCTGGACAGGGAGTGAGGGAGCTTTCTTT.

This clone was seen more than once but under ten times. The chain joins TRBV5-4 to TRBJ1-2; 9 bases fit TRBD1. The germline V gene has CDR1 SGHNT and CDR2 YYREEE (reference sequence). This CDR3 spans 15 amino acids. V shed 4 bases and J 10 bases; nucleotides not matched to a gene: 14. The CDR3 loop is CASSTPGQGSTDYTF. The CDR3 DNA sequence: TGTGCCAGCAGCACCCCGGGACAGGGCAGTACTGACTACACCTTC.

The V and J genes are TRBV5-1 and TRBJ2-1, with TRBD1 matching over 9 bases. CDR3 length equals 16 residues. Trimming cost V 0 bases and J 1 base; bases outside gene matches: 2. The germline CDR1 and CDR2 sequences are SGHRS and YFSETQ. The DNA for the CDR3 is TGCGCCAGCAGCTTGGACAGGGGGCCTTCCTACAATGAGCAGTTCTTC. This translates into CASSLDRGPSYNEQFF.

The V gene is TRBV5-1, the J gene TRBJ2-5; TRBD2 matches at 9 bases. Germline loops: CDR1 SGHRS, CDR2 YFSETQ. The junction had 4 bases not matched to a gene; V was cut back by 5 bases and J by 2 bases. The CDR3 covers 14 residues. The CDR3 sequence is CASSSGRGQETQYF. Written as DNA, the CDR3 is TGCGCCAGCAGTAGCGGGAGAGGGCAAGAGACCCAGTACTTC.

This clone has just a few counts. The chain combines TRBV7-3 with TRBJ2-2; unclear D gene. This CDR3 comprises 12 residues. With 5 bases removed from V and 6 bases from J, the gap between germline ends came to 7 bases. Per the germline V gene, CDR1 is SGHTA and CDR2 is FQGTGA. This chain's CDR3 is CASSMTSGELFF. CDR3 in DNA: TGTGCCAGCAGCATGACCTCCGGGGAGCTGTTTTTT. The variable domain in full, completed from reference TRBV7-3 and TRBJ2-2, reads GAGVSQTPSNKVTEKGKYVELRCDPISGHTALYWYRQSLGQGPEFLIYFQGTGAADDSGLPNDRFFAVRPEGSVSTLKIQRTERGDSAVYLCASSMTSGELFFGEGSRLTVL.

This chain links TRBV7-9 with TRBJ1-2, with no clear D. The CDR3 is 12 residues long. CDR1 and CDR2 from the germline V gene are SEHNR and FQNEAQ (reference sequence). The germline V and J ends were trimmed by 6 bases and 5 bases, with 10 bases remaining between them. This chain's CDR3 is CASSQTAYGYTF. The CDR3 DNA follows: TGTGCCAGCAGTCAGACGGCGTATGGCTACACCTTC.

This clone was recorded once. The V and J genes are TRBV11-3 and TRBJ2-1, with 7 bases matching TRBD2. Trimming at V came to 1 base and at J to 9 bases, leaving 9 bases not matched to a gene. There are 15 residues in the CDR3. Germline-derived CDR1 and CDR2 are SGHNT and YENEEA. CDR3 protein: CASSLVGEGQSEQFF. The CDR3 coding sequence is TGTGCCAGCAGCTTAGTGGGGGAGGGCCAGAGTGAGCAGTTCTTC. Full variable domain (rest looked up from reference TRBV11-3 and TRBJ2-1): EAGVVQSPRYKIIEKKQPVAFWCNPISGHNTLYWYLQNLGQGPELLIRYENEEAVDDSQLPKDRFSAERLKGVDSTLKIQPAELGDSAVYLCASSLVGEGQSEQFFGPGTRLTVL.

In its sample, this clone was seen a few times. This chain links TRBV6-1 with TRBJ1-5, with D perhaps matching TRBD1 (6 bases). Germline V gene lookup returns CDR1 MNHNS and CDR2 SASEGT. Deletions cut 5 bases from V and 3 bases from J, with 14 bases between. The CDR3 consists of 15 residues. CDR3 bases: TGTGCCAGCAGTCTGCACGGACAGTTCAATCAGCCCCAGCATTTT. Its protein is CASSLHGQFNQPQHF.

The V and J genes are TRBV28 and TRBJ1-4; D not resolved. Per the germline V gene, CDR1 is MDHEN and CDR2 is SYDVKM. V gave up 4 bases and J gave up 4 bases, with 4 bases separating them. CDR3 length: 12 residues. CDR3 loop: CASSSINEKLFF. The DNA of the CDR3 is TGTGCCAGCAGTTCCATTAATGAAAAACTGTTTTTT.

The chain couples TRBV15 to TRBJ2-5, with TRBD2 matching 8 bases. V shed 0 bases and J 5 bases; nucleotides not matched to a gene: 17. In germline, CDR1 is LNHNV, CDR2 YYDKDF (reference sequence). The CDR3 runs 19 residues. CDR3 nucleotide sequence: TGTGCCACCAGCAGAGATCTCCGACGAGCGAGCGGGAGTTTTGAGACCCAGTACTTC. Translating it yields CATSRDLRRASGSFETQYF. The whole variable domain, remainder taken from reference TRBV15 and TRBJ2-5, is DAMVIQNPRYQVTQFGKPVTLSCSQTLNHNVMYWYQQKSSQAPKLLFHYYDKDFNNEADTPDNFQSRRPNTSFCFLDIRSPGLGDTAMYLCATSRDLRRASGSFETQYFGPGTRLLVL.